Shown below are 32 T cell receptor beta chains from a single sample sequenced in a study of T cell responses to AZD1222 COVID-19 vaccine. TCRdb keeps only in-frame clones here, not all; method: immunoSEQ multiplex PCR. The sample carries tens of thousands of clones, 85% to 90% recorded once. Sequences were derived from peripheral blood, sampled on day 0 of AZD1222 vaccination. Receptor source: an adult in good health.

This clone has more than one count but fewer than ten. V gene TRBV5-4 combines with J gene TRBJ1-1; 9 bases agree with TRBD1. The CDR3 consists of 18 residues. The ends lost 0 bases at V and 5 bases at J; junction bases unmatched: 14. Germline lookup yields CDR1 SGHNT and CDR2 YYREEE (reference sequence). The CDR3 sequence: CASSLAGQGFPLRTEAFF. The CDR3 DNA reads TGTGCCAGCAGCTTGGCGGGACAGGGTTTTCCTCTGAGAACTGAAGCTTTCTTT. The full variable domain, its missing parts supplied by reference TRBV5-4 and TRBJ1-1, is ETGVTQSPTHLIKTRGQQVTLRCSSQSGHNTVSWYQQALGQGPQFIFQYYREEENGRGNFPPRFSGLQFPNYSSELNVNALELDDSALYLCASSLAGQGFPLRTEAFFGQGTRLTVV.

In nucleotides, the CDR3 is TGTGCCAGCAGCCACCCGGGACAGGGAAATGAAAAACTGTTTTTT. Protein sequence: CASSHPGQGNEKLFF. V is TRBV5-5 and J is TRBJ1-4; 9 bases agree with TRBD1. In germline, CDR1 is SGHKS, CDR2 YYEKEE (reference sequence). Unmatched junction bases numbered 6, after V lost 4 bases and J lost 5 bases. The CDR3 runs to 15 residues.

The chain joins TRBV19 to TRBJ1-1; D gene ambiguous. The CDR3 length is 12 residues. CDR1 is LNHDA, CDR2 SQIVND, per germline (reference sequence). Deletions cut 2 bases from V and 1 base from J, with 2 bases between. The DNA for the CDR3 is TGTGCCAGTAGTATATCGAACACTGAAGCTTTCTTT. Encoded protein: CASSISNTEAFF.

The chain is built from TRBV6-2 or TRBV6-3 and TRBJ2-7; tentative D call: TRBD1 (5 bases). From germline, CDR1 is MNHEY and CDR2 SVGEGT. V dropped 5 bases and J dropped 7 bases, with 15 bases sitting between them. The CDR3 contains 13 residues. The CDR3 here is CASSPDIPQEQYF. For the CDR3, the DNA is TGTGCCAGCAGTCCGGACATCCCGCAGGAGCAGTACTTC.

The chain couples TRBV4-2 to TRBJ1-1, with D hard to call. Germline CDR1 is LGHNA and CDR2 is YNFKEQ. The length of the CDR3 is 15 residues. Trimming took off 4 bases at V and 5 bases at J, with 17 bases between the two ends. As DNA, the CDR3 is TGTGCCAGCAGCCCCCTCCAGGCCCTTGGGACTGAAGCTTTCTTT. It specifies CASSPLQALGTEAFF.

The V gene is TRBV6-6, the J gene TRBJ1-1; the match to TRBD1 covers 9 bases. Germline trimming cut 6 bases from V and 5 bases from J; bases unmatched to any gene: 7. Per germline, CDR1 MNHNY and CDR2 SVGAGI (reference sequence). This CDR3 has 14 residues. The CDR3 bases are TGTGCCAGCAGGTTACAGGGGGCTGGGACTGAAGCTTTCTTT. Protein: CASRLQGAGTEAFF.

The V and J genes are TRBV12-5 and TRBJ1-2; D is undetermined. Trimming stripped 1 base from V and 4 bases from J, with 4 bases between. The CDR3 is made up of 12 amino acids. The germline gives CDR1 LGHNT, CDR2 FRNRAP. The DNA of the CDR3 is TGTGCTAGTGGTTTGGCCCCCTATGGCTACACCTTC. This translates into CASGLAPYGYTF.

CDR3 sequence (DNA): TGTGCCAGCAGTCCACAACAGGGGACCTACTATGGCTACACCTTC. Translation: CASSPQQGTYYGYTF. The chain uses TRBV28 and TRBJ1-2; 7 nucleotides match TRBD1. The V and J ends lost 5 bases and 3 bases, in that order; junction bases with no gene match: 9. Germline CDR1 is MDHEN and CDR2 is SYDVKM. The CDR3 runs to 15 residues.

This chain uses TRBV11-3 with TRBJ1-6; D unresolved. The ends were cut back, 5 bases at V and 7 bases at J, with 12 bases in the middle. CDR1 and CDR2 from the germline V gene are SGHNT and YENEEA. The CDR3 spans 14 residues. DNA of the CDR3: TGTGCCAGCAGCCCTAGTACGGGGAATTCACCCCTCCACTTT. It specifies CASSPSTGNSPLHF.

V is TRBV7-3 and J is TRBJ2-3; TRBD2 agrees at 8 bases. Germline CDR1 reads SGHTA; CDR2 reads FQGTGA. CDR3 length equals 18 residues. Unmatched junction bases numbered 13, after V lost 4 bases and J lost 1 base. The CDR3 loop is CASSSGLGAGARTDTQYF. The CDR3 region has the DNA TGTGCCAGCAGCTCCGGACTGGGAGCGGGGGCGCGCACAGATACGCAGTATTTT.

The rearrangement links TRBV6-5 to TRBJ1-1; D is uncertain. The CDR3 has 12 amino acids. V shed 2 bases and J shed 11 bases, with 12 bases lying between them. CDR1 is MNHEY, CDR2 SVGAGI, per germline. The CDR3 here is CASSYGVGDAFF. The CDR3 coding sequence is TGTGCCAGCAGTTACGGGGTGGGTGACGCTTTCTTT.

CDR3: CASRNPLGRGSGANVLTF. CDR3 DNA: TGTGCCAGCAGGAACCCCCTGGGCAGGGGGTCTGGGGCCAACGTCCTGACTTTC. The V call is TRBV28, the J call TRBJ2-6; 7 nucleotides align to TRBD1. CDR1 is MDHEN, CDR2 SYDVKM, per germline. This CDR3 has 18 residues. V was clipped by 6 bases and J by 1 base; unmatched bases: 12.

CDR3 coding DNA: TGTGCCAGCAGTTATATAGCGGGGGACTTTCAGTACTTC. It specifies CASSYIAGDFQYF. The rearrangement uses TRBV27 and TRBJ2-4, with 9 bases fitting TRBD2. The CDR3 is 13 amino acids. Unmatched junction bases numbered 6, after V lost 4 bases and J lost 11 bases. Germline CDR1 and CDR2: MNHEY and SMNVEV (reference sequence).

The CDR3 sequence is CASIISGGTGELFF. CDR3 DNA sequence: TGTGCCAGTATTATTAGCGGGGGGACCGGGGAGCTGTTTTTT. The chain carries TRBV19 and TRBJ2-2; TRBD2 matches at 10 bases. V lost 7 bases and J lost 5; bases outside the gene matches: 4. Germline values: CDR1 LNHDA, CDR2 SQIVND (reference sequence). CDR3 length: 14 amino acids.

This chain joins TRBV19 and TRBJ1-2; D unresolved. The CDR3 is made up of 13 amino acids. Between the trimmed V and J ends, which lost 5 bases and 4 bases, there was a span of 11 bases. Looked up from germline, CDR1 is LNHDA and CDR2 is SQIVND (reference sequence). The CDR3 loop reads CASSVRTGYGYTF. The CDR3 bases are TGTGCCAGTAGTGTACGGACGGGCTATGGCTACACCTTC.

The chain recombines TRBV29-1 with TRBJ2-5; no reliable D call. The CDR3 loop spans 13 amino acids. The germline V and J ends were trimmed by 0 bases and 3 bases, with 8 bases remaining between them. Per the germline V gene, CDR1 is SQVTM and CDR2 is ANQGSEA. The chain's CDR3 is CSVEDVRKETQYF. The CDR3 nucleotides read TGCAGCGTTGAAGATGTCAGGAAAGAGACCCAGTACTTC.

V usage is TRBV2 and J usage is TRBJ1-2, with TRBD1 as a possible D gene (5 bases). This CDR3 is built from 13 residues. Trimming pared 5 bases from V and 6 bases from J, leaving 13 bases between. Germline assignment: CDR1 SNHLY and CDR2 FYNNEI. CDR3 sequence reads: CASSPGTTHGYTF. Written as DNA, the CDR3 is TGTGCCAGCAGTCCGGGGACCACCCATGGCTACACCTTC.

The rearrangement links TRBV27 to TRBJ2-1, with D perhaps matching TRBD1 (6 bases). This CDR3 spans 14 amino acids. The V gene lost 5 bases and the J gene lost 2 bases, with 10 bases spanning the gap. The V gene's germline CDR1 is MNHEY and CDR2 SMNVEV (reference sequence). The CDR3 DNA reads as TGTGCCAGCAGTCCAACAGGGACCTACAATGAGCAGTTCTTC. Translating gives CASSPTGTYNEQFF.

The V and J genes are TRBV27 and TRBJ1-1; D is unclear. The CDR3 contains 12 residues. Looked up from germline, CDR1 is MNHEY and CDR2 is SMNVEV (reference sequence). V was cut by 7 bases and J by 7 bases, with 13 bases left in between. The CDR3 DNA follows: TGTGCCAGCACCCAATACGGCGATGAAGCTTTCTTT. Protein product: CASTQYGDEAFF.

The chain uses TRBV6-1 and TRBJ2-4, with D perhaps assigned TRBD1 or TRBD2 (6 bases each). The CDR3 has 16 residues. V was shortened by 0 bases and J by 4 bases, with 13 bases between the two germline ends. From germline, CDR1 is MNHNS and CDR2 SASEGT. The CDR3 bases are TGTGCCAGCAGTGAAGCGCGGGGACATCGGAAAAACATTCAGTACTTC. It yields the protein CASSEARGHRKNIQYF.

The J gene is TRBJ2-3, the V gene TRBV18, with D perhaps matching TRBD1 or TRBD2 (5 bases each). The CDR3 sequence is 15 residues long. Trimming took 4 bases from V and 4 from J, leaving 15 bases between them. CDR1 KGHSH and CDR2 LQKENI come from the germline V gene. The CDR3 sequence is CASSRGSGDADTQYF. The DNA for the CDR3 is TGTGCCAGCTCACGGGGGTCGGGCGACGCAGATACGCAGTATTTT. Full variable domain (rest looked up from reference TRBV18 and TRBJ2-3): NAGVMQNPRHLVRRRGQEARLRCSPMKGHSHVYWYRQLPEEGLKFMVYLQKENIIDESGMPKERFSAEFPKEGPSILRIQQVVRGDSAAYFCASSRGSGDADTQYFGPGTRLTVL.

The J gene is TRBJ1-3, the V gene TRBV27; no clear D. The V end was cut by 2 bases, the J end by 0 bases, with 11 bases between. Germline V gene sequence: CDR1 MNHEY, CDR2 SMNVEV (reference sequence). The CDR3 is made up of 16 amino acids. The CDR3 nucleotides are TGTGCCAGCAGTTTAATCGGAGGAAGCTCTGGAAACACCATATATTTT. Its protein is CASSLIGGSSGNTIYF.

The chain carries TRBV5-8 and TRBJ1-2, with D unresolved. Germline CDR1 reads SGHTS; CDR2 reads YDEGEE. This CDR3 has 11 residues. The V and J ends lost 5 bases and 4 bases respectively, with 6 bases between them. The CDR3 loop reads CASSWGYGYTF. Here the CDR3 DNA reads TGTGCCAGCAGTTGGGGCTATGGCTACACCTTC. The entire variable domain, with the rest obtained from reference TRBV5-8 and TRBJ1-2, is as follows: EAGVTQSPTHLIKTRGQQATLRCSPISGHTSVYWYQQALGLGLQFLLWYDEGEERNRGNFPPRFSGRQFPNYSSELNVNALELEDSALYLCASSWGYGYTFGSGTRLTVV.

The chain carries TRBV5-1 and TRBJ1-5; D is ambiguous. Trimming took off 2 bases at V and 7 bases at J, with 13 bases between the two ends. The CDR3 loop spans 14 amino acids. Per the germline V gene, CDR1 is SGHRS and CDR2 is YFSETQ. CDR3 amino acids: CASSFVAGGQPQHF. The DNA of the CDR3 is TGCGCCAGCAGCTTTGTGGCAGGCGGCCAGCCCCAGCATTTT. Using reference TRBV5-1 and TRBJ1-5 for the parts outside the CDR3, the full variable domain is KAGVTQTPRYLIKTRGQQVTLSCSPISGHRSVSWYQQTPGQGLQFLFEYFSETQRNKGNFPGRFSGRQFSNSRSEMNVSTLELGDSALYLCASSFVAGGQPQHFGDGTRLSIL.

The sample holds one count of this clone. The genes are TRBV14 and TRBJ1-6, with D unresolved. V gave up 0 bases and J gave up 8 bases, with 11 bases separating them. CDR3 size: 15 residues. The germline V gene encodes CDR1 SGHDN and CDR2 FVKESK. CDR3 region: CASSQDHGRYSPLHF. CDR3 sequence (DNA): TGTGCCAGCAGCCAAGATCACGGCAGATATTCACCCCTCCACTTT.

The chain employs TRBV30 and TRBJ1-1; D gene unclear. The V and J ends lost 4 bases and 1 base respectively, with 4 bases between them. Germline CDR1 is GTSNPN and CDR2 is SVGIG (reference sequence). CDR3 length equals 11 residues. The CDR3 DNA is TGTGCCTGGACTTGGAACACTGAAGCTTTCTTT. Amino acid sequence: CAWTWNTEAFF.

V and J are TRBV5-4 and TRBJ1-2, with D hard to call. The CDR3 is 12 residues long. V lost 1 base to trimming and J lost 8 bases, with 9 bases between them. Germline V CDR1 and CDR2: SGHNT, YYREEE (reference sequence). The CDR3 sequence is CASSLSSRGYTF. CDR3 sequence (DNA): TGTGCCAGCAGCTTGTCATCAAGGGGCTACACCTTC.

This clone was detected once. The chain is built from TRBV13 and TRBJ2-1; 10 bases are shared with TRBD2. CDR1 and CDR2 (germline): PRHDT, FYEKMQ (reference sequence). The CDR3 spans 15 residues. V gave up 0 bases and J gave up 10 bases; unmatched junction bases: 6. CDR3 in amino acids: CASSLGLAGSWEQFF. The CDR3 region has the DNA TGTGCCAGCAGCTTAGGACTAGCGGGGTCGTGGGAGCAGTTCTTC.

The V and J genes are TRBV11-3 and TRBJ2-2; tentatively, D is TRBD2 (6 bases). V lost 5 bases to trimming and J lost 0 bases, with 16 bases between them. This CDR3 has 17 residues. In germline, CDR1 is SGHNT, CDR2 YENEEA. The CDR3 region is CASSPKLAFANTGELFF. The CDR3 DNA reads TGTGCCAGCAGCCCCAAGCTAGCGTTCGCGAACACCGGGGAGCTGTTTTTT.

The chain combines TRBV6-5 with TRBJ2-2; 8 nucleotides agree with TRBD1. CDR1 is MNHEY, CDR2 SVGAGI, per germline. V was clipped by 6 bases and J by 4 bases; unmatched bases: 4. CDR3 length: 14 residues. Here the CDR3 DNA reads TGTGCCAGCAGCGGACAGGGTACCACCGGGGAGCTGTTTTTT. This codes for CASSGQGTTGELFF.

This rearrangement joins TRBV5-1 to TRBJ1-2, with TRBD1 as a possible D gene (6 bases). CDR1 is SGHRS, CDR2 YFSETQ, per germline. This CDR3 comprises 15 residues. Between the trimmed V and J ends, which lost 4 bases and 4 bases, there was a span of 17 bases. This CDR3 reads CASSGAQGPRYGYTF. The CDR3 region has the DNA TGCGCCAGCAGCGGGGCACAGGGCCCGCGCTATGGCTACACCTTC.

This chain uses TRBV4-3 with TRBJ2-1; D is unclear. Trimming stripped 3 bases from V and 15 bases from J, with 18 bases between. Per the germline V gene, CDR1 is LGHNA and CDR2 is YSLEER. The CDR3 runs 13 residues. The DNA for the CDR3 is TGCGCCAGCAGCCAGGCCTACCAGCAGGTGTTGTTCTTC. Translation gives CASSQAYQQVLFF.